The next 23 T cell receptor beta chains were all read from a single sample in a study of regulatory T cells in long-lasting Graves disease. Combining iRepertoire HTBI primers with Arm-PCR of CDR3 regions, the authors built TCR beta libraries. TCRdb re-called the multiplex PCR reads through MiXCR, storing one row per CDR3 protein. The data show about 660,000 distinct CDR3 sequences, 30% seen once. Time point given: persistent/refractory GD, antithyroid drugs over 5 years with positive TRAb. From PBMCs, RNA was extracted and then used to make the TCR library. The sample here was peripheral blood mononuclear cells (PBMCs), taken when the disease was refractory, from a patient treated with antithyroid drugs. All receptors derive from a female donor with Graves disease.

This clonotype was counted only a few times. This chain connects TRBV24-1 to TRBJ1-1; no definite D call. V was trimmed by 1 base and J by 5 bases, leaving 7 bases between them. Germline V gene lookup returns CDR1 KGHDR and CDR2 SFDVKD. This CDR3 has 13 residues. CDR3 in DNA: TGTGCCACCAGTGATTTTCCGGGGACTGAAGCTTTCTTT. It specifies CATSDFPGTEAFF.

The chain uses TRBV29-1 and TRBJ2-5, with D tentatively TRBD1 (7 bases). The germline V and J ends were trimmed by 7 bases and 2 bases, with 23 bases remaining between them. Germline assignment: CDR1 SQVTM and CDR2 ANQGSEA. CDR3 size: 16 residues. The CDR3 DNA follows: TGCAGCGCCAGACAGGGTCTGGTCGGGGGTCAAGAGACCCAGTACTTC. Protein product: CSARQGLVGGQETQYF.

The rearrangement joins TRBV28 to TRBJ1-1, with D maybe TRBD1 (5 bases). Germline V gene data show CDR1 as MDHEN and CDR2 as SYDVKM. Trimming pared 8 bases from V and 3 bases from J, leaving 16 bases between. The CDR3 has 14 amino acids. The CDR3 protein is CASYTRAVDTEAFF. The CDR3 nucleotides are TGTGCCAGCTACACCAGGGCCGTGGACACTGAAGCTTTCTTT.

The V and J genes are TRBV3-1 and TRBJ1-1; 7 positions match TRBD1. Germline assignment: CDR1 LGHDT and CDR2 YNNKEL (reference sequence). This CDR3 region has 15 residues. V was clipped by 0 bases and J by 11 bases; unmatched bases: 12. The CDR3 region has the DNA TGTGCCAGCAGCCAAGATCGAGGGGGCATCGTCGGGGCTTTCTTT. This encodes CASSQDRGGIVGAFF.

This chain links TRBV28 with TRBJ1-3; D unclear. This CDR3 is built from 15 residues. V lost 2 bases to trimming and J lost 7 bases, with 15 bases between them. The germline V gene encodes CDR1 MDHEN and CDR2 SYDVKM. The CDR3 DNA reads as TGTGCCAGCAGTTTAGTCTACCGGGAATGGAACACCATATATTTT. It encodes CASSLVYREWNTIYF.

A remark on this clonotype: Since no conserved phenylalanine or tryptophan closes the CDR3, a read error is the likely cause. The chain links TRBV9 to TRBJ1-3; no firm D call. V was shortened by 3 bases and J by 4 bases, with 11 bases between the two germline ends. The CDR3 totals 14 residues. From germline, CDR1 is SGDLS and CDR2 YYNGEE. CDR3 sequence (DNA): TGTGCCAGCAGCGCAGGAATCGTGGGAAACACCATATATTCT. This sequence encodes CASSAGIVGNTIYS.

V is TRBV5-6 and J is TRBJ1-2, with 8 bases matching TRBD1. J gave up 5 bases and V 2 bases, and 8 bases lay outside the gene matches. The CDR3 loop spans 15 amino acids. Germline assignment: CDR1 SGHDT and CDR2 YYEEEE. CDR3 protein: CASSFRSTGEYGYTF. CDR3 nucleotides: TGTGCCAGCAGCTTTCGTTCGACAGGGGAGTATGGCTACACCTTC.

This clonotype was seen a few times. The chain has TRBV20-1 and TRBJ1-1, with 8 bases aligning to TRBD1. CDR1 and CDR2 from the germline V gene are DFQATT and SNEGSKA (reference sequence). V shed 6 bases, J shed 1 base, and the junction held 10 bases outside the gene matches. CDR3 length: 15 amino acids. The CDR3 nucleotides read TGCAGTGCCGGGCACGGGACAGGCTGGAACACTGAAGCTTTCTTT. Translated: CSAGHGTGWNTEAFF.

The rearrangement uses TRBV5-1 and TRBJ2-3, with 9 bases fitting TRBD2. The ends lost 0 bases at V and 4 bases at J; junction bases unmatched: 3. CDR1 and CDR2 from the germline V gene are SGHRS and YFSETQ. This CDR3 region has 15 residues. CDR3 sequence (DNA): TGCGCCAGCAGCTTGGTTAGCGGGGGCTCAGATACGCAGTATTTT. Protein sequence: CASSLVSGGSDTQYF.

The chain combines TRBV6-1 with TRBJ2-7; 7 bases map to TRBD1. V shed 6 bases and J 3 bases; nucleotides not matched to a gene: 11. The germline gives CDR1 MNHNS, CDR2 SASEGT. The CDR3 covers 15 residues. This chain's CDR3 is CASRTPDRTYYEQYF. The CDR3 bases are TGTGCCAGCAGAACACCGGACAGGACTTACTACGAGCAGTACTTC.

The rearrangement uses TRBV27 and TRBJ2-3; TRBD2 aligns across 14 bases. V dropped 1 base and J dropped 2; count of bases not matched to a gene: 5. Germline V gives CDR1 MNHEY, CDR2 SMNVEV (reference sequence). This CDR3 comprises 18 residues. CDR3 bases: TGTGCCAGCAGTTTATACGGGACTAGCGGGAGAGTCACAGATACGCAGTATTTT. It specifies CASSLYGTSGRVTDTQYF.

CDR3 nucleotide sequence: TGTGCCACCAGCAGGGAGGTGGGACTACAAGAGACCCAGTACTTC. It yields the protein CATSREVGLQETQYF. The chain employs TRBV15 and TRBJ2-5; TRBD2 matches 7 bases. Germline assignment: CDR1 LNHNV and CDR2 YYDKDF (reference sequence). The CDR3 is 15 residues long. Losses at the gene ends were 3 bases for V and 2 bases for J; bases not matched to a gene: 6. Full variable domain (outside the CDR3, taken from reference TRBV15 and TRBJ2-5): DAMVIQNPRYQVTQFGKPVTLSCSQTLNHNVMYWYQQKSSQAPKLLFHYYDKDFNNEADTPDNFQSRRPNTSFCFLDIRSPGLGDTAMYLCATSREVGLQETQYFGPGTRLLVL.

This clonotype was detected ten times or more. This rearrangement joins TRBV2 to TRBJ1-5; 7 bases align to TRBD1. CDR3 length: 14 amino acids. Germline loops: CDR1 SNHLY, CDR2 FYNNEI. V gave up 4 bases and J gave up 6 bases; unmatched junction bases: 6. CDR3 DNA: TGTGCCAGCAGTGGGACAGGAGGCCCTCAGCCCCAGCATTTT. Translated, it gives CASSGTGGPQPQHF.

This clonotype was counted a few times. This chain joins TRBV28 and TRBJ1-1; a weak D match, TRBD1 (6 bases). This CDR3 is built from 11 residues. From germline, CDR1 is MDHEN and CDR2 SYDVKM. V dropped 7 bases and J dropped 7 bases, with 10 bases sitting between them. This CDR3 reads CASIRDNEAFF. In DNA form, the CDR3 reads TGTGCCAGCATCAGGGACAATGAAGCTTTCTTT.

The chain recombines TRBV27 with TRBJ2-3; D not resolved. CDR3 size: 12 residues. Per the germline V gene, CDR1 is MNHEY and CDR2 is SMNVEV (reference sequence). V lost 3 bases to trimming and J lost 4 bases, with 5 bases between them. The CDR3 sequence is CASSLGPDTQYF. CDR3 coding DNA: TGTGCCAGCAGTTTGGGTCCAGATACGCAGTATTTT.

This clonotype was seen more than once but under ten times. The chain carries TRBV14 and TRBJ1-2, with D tentatively TRBD1 (6 bases). Germline V gene lookup returns CDR1 SGHDN and CDR2 FVKESK. With 3 bases removed from V and 5 bases from J, the gap between germline ends came to 16 bases. This CDR3 is 15 amino acids long. The CDR3 loop reads CASSHSGHLRYGYTF. The CDR3 nucleotides read TGTGCCAGCAGCCACTCGGGACATCTGAGATATGGCTACACCTTC.

The rearrangement uses TRBV10-3 and TRBJ2-2; 10 bases are a match to TRBD2. The V and J ends lost 4 bases and 0 bases, in that order; junction bases with no gene match: 2. This CDR3 is 16 amino acids long. Germline lookup yields CDR1 ENHRY and CDR2 SYGVKD. The CDR3 nucleotides read TGTGCCATCAGTGCTACTAGCGGGACGAACACCGGGGAGCTGTTTTTT. It encodes CAISATSGTNTGELFF.

The rearrangement links TRBV5-6 to TRBJ1-3; no reliable D call. V dropped 4 bases and J dropped 0 bases, with 11 bases sitting between them. Looked up from germline, CDR1 is SGHDT and CDR2 is YYEEEE. The CDR3 totals 15 residues. The CDR3 sequence is CASSRGRLSGNTIYF. CDR3 sequence (DNA): TGTGCCAGCAGCCGCGGTCGTCTCTCTGGAAACACCATATATTTT.

This clonotype was seen more than once but under ten times. The V gene is TRBV27, the J gene TRBJ1-2, with unresolved D. The CDR3 loop spans 13 amino acids. CDR1 is MNHEY, CDR2 SMNVEV, per germline (reference sequence). With 6 bases removed from V and 4 bases from J, the gap between germline ends came to 12 bases. The DNA of the CDR3 is TGTGCCAGCAGGCCGATAGGGATCTATGGCTACACCTTC. Translated: CASRPIGIYGYTF.

This clonotype has at least ten counts. The V gene is TRBV2, the J gene TRBJ2-5, with D uncertain. V was cut by 4 bases and J by 1 base, with 7 bases left in between. The germline V gene has CDR1 SNHLY and CDR2 FYNNEI. The CDR3 consists of 13 residues. The CDR3 region is CASSGNSQETQYF. The CDR3, as DNA: TGTGCCAGCAGTGGGAACAGCCAAGAGACCCAGTACTTC.

The chain uses TRBV4-1 and TRBJ1-2; D might be TRBD1 (5 bases). V was clipped by 2 bases and J by 3 bases, with 13 bases between them. Looked up from germline, CDR1 is MGHRA and CDR2 is YSYEKL. The CDR3 runs 15 residues. CDR3: CASSQRGGRDYGYTF. The DNA for the CDR3 is TGCGCCAGCAGCCAAAGGGGTGGAAGGGACTATGGCTACACCTTC.

The rearrangement joins TRBV20-1 to TRBJ2-5; the match to TRBD2 covers 8 bases. CDR1 DFQATT and CDR2 SNEGSKA come from the germline V gene (reference sequence). CDR3 length: 14 residues. V trimming: 3 bases; J trimming: 4 bases; junction bases outside the gene matches: 7. The CDR3 nucleotides are TGCAGTGCTAGCCGGGTAGCGGGAAGAGAGACCCAGTACTTC. Its translation: CSASRVAGRETQYF.

This chain joins TRBV19 and TRBJ2-4, with D perhaps TRBD2 (6 bases). The V end lost 4 bases, the J end lost 9 bases, and 16 bases lay between the germline ends. The CDR3 length is 14 residues. The germline V gene encodes CDR1 LNHDA and CDR2 SQIVND (reference sequence). In DNA form, the CDR3 reads TGTGCCAGTAGTACAAGGGATCTCGGGGGCATTCAGTACTTC. Translated: CASSTRDLGGIQYF.